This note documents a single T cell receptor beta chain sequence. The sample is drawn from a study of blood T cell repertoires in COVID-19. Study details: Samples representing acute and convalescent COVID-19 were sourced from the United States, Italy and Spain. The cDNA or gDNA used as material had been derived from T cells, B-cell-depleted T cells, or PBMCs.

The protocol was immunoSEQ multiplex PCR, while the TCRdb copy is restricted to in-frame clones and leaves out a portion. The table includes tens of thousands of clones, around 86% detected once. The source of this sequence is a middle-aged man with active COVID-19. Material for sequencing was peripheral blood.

The CDR3 here is CASSQEGHGAGELFF. The CDR3 coding sequence is TGCGCCAGCAGCCAAGAGGGTCACGGGGCCGGGGAGCTGTTTTTT. The chain links TRBV4-1 to TRBJ2-2, with D possibly matching TRBD2 (5 bases). Trimming pared 0 bases from V and 6 bases from J, leaving 11 bases between. The CDR3 has 15 residues. The germline gives CDR1 MGHRA, CDR2 YSYEKL.